The present T cell receptor (beta chain) was sequenced within a study of beta chain features in type 1 diabetes. The study's findings and limits: In these data, an HLA type influence on TCRB rearrangement remained unresolved. Using cDNA template may skew counts toward highly expressing activated cells.

Since all of the isolated RNA was reverse transcribed, expressed TCRB transcripts were what got sequenced. TCRdb keeps only in-frame clones here, not all; method: immunoSEQ multiplex PCR. The sample has around 99,000 clones; almost 40% are singletons. As for this clone: No antigen is known for it.

This CDR3 spans 16 amino acids. V lost 5 bases, J lost 9 bases, and 14 bases stayed unmatched. Germline values: CDR1 MGHRA, CDR2 YSYEKL. This receptor was identified in a woman aged 18-30 years in good health. The V and J genes are TRBV4-1 and TRBJ2-1; 9 nucleotides align to TRBD2. Sequencing was carried out using stem cell memory CD4+ T cells from blood. The CDR3 DNA reads TGCGCCAGCAGCAGGGGAAGGGCGGGAGGGCCGCTTGAGCAGTTCTTC. Residues: CASSRGRAGGPLEQFF.